This record concerns one T cell receptor beta chain sequence. This clonotype was observed a few times. Its antigen is unknown. No clone much larger than this one lies a single base away; base qualities are absent. Amplification of TCR beta CDR3 regions was carried out from RNA transcripts. For the first round of RT-PCR on the TCR CDR3, the HTBI primer set was used together with the Qiagen OneStep RT-PCR kit. A second multiplex PCR round built the libraries, followed by size selection and purification. The libraries were sequenced on an Illumina HiSeq2000 using paired-end 100 bp reads. Regarding the original processing steps: SOAPnuke was used to process the raw data, removing reads that contained adapters or uncalled bases, had a mean Phred below 15, or lacked an exact match to the constant primer or identifier. High-quality paired reads were merged using COPE v1.2.5, and each unique nucleotide sequence was defined as a clonotype. Clonotypes were aligned to IMGT TRBV, TRBD and TRBJ reference segments using MiTCR v1.1. Only V-J combinations with frequency above 0.0001, covering 99% to 99.2% of repertoires, were analysed. A TCS score was defined as the ratio of F50 (clonal expansion) to E x V (chaos), with BLOSUM62-based TCRdist applied between CDR3 peptides within each V-J. Welch's t-statistics and random forest reduced 500 to 550 V-J features to some 14, which were used in a naive Bayes classifier (R e1071). TCRdb reprocessed the public reads (quality trimming at Q25 with fastp, clone calling with MiXCR) and kept in-frame beta chains. Every entry covers one CDR3 protein and lists the most common genes and DNA from its rows. TCRdb, not the authors, supplied the V and J calls. Counted in this sample were roughly 750,000 distinct CDR3 sequences; about a sixth of them appeared once. The top ten clones comprise under 10% of the sample.

This sample is drawn from a study of T cells in Graves' hyperthyroidism and ophthalmopathy (dated by TCRdb to about 2019). The study in broad terms: Peripheral blood was collected at initial diagnosis, before any treatment. To identify TCR V-J signatures that set the groups apart, the researchers used a discovery cohort of approximately 98 patients, made up of some 41 with Graves' ophthalmopathy and 55 to 65 with stable Graves' hyperthyroidism. An independent validation cohort of 18 to 20 hyperthyroidism patients and 17 patients who later progressed to ophthalmopathy tested prospective prediction of ophthalmopathy. The roughly 90 discovery patients were divided at random into training and test sets in a 7:3 ratio. In addition, the study compared T-cell repertoires in thyroid tissue and in blood from several Graves' hyperthyroidism patients. Once sampling was done, hyperthyroidism patients were given methimazole at a starting dose of 30 mg daily, whereas ophthalmopathy patients were given high-dose intravenous methylprednisolone. The paper describes TCR Vbeta CDR3 sequencing of 140 or so peripheral blood samples, made up of about 41 ophthalmopathy patients, some 76 hyperthyroidism patients and some 17 progressor patients.

Overall study outcomes, separate from this receptor: Most expanded thyroid clonotypes (frequency above 0.001) were also detected in blood, a finding suggesting that blood repertoires may reflect thyroid immune responses. No statistical method was used to set the sample size in advance, and investigators knew the group allocation. A 13 V-J signature model separated ophthalmopathy from stable hyperthyroidism, with approximately 87% sensitivity and roughly 84% specificity in cross-validation and 80%/75% in testing. In validation, progression to ophthalmopathy was predicted by the model with around 70% sensitivity and 72% to 85% specificity, a median of around 6.5 months before onset.

A patient counted as having stable Graves' hyperthyroidism if no progression to ophthalmopathy occurred over 18 months of follow-up. Hyperthyroidism patients were aged 18 to 65 years and newly diagnosed, with disease duration of less than 2 months. The study excluded patients with uncontrolled infections, other autoimmune diseases, pregnancy or lactation. Diagnoses were based on clinical symptoms, serum thyroxine and TRAb, thyroid ultrasound and orbital computed tomography. PBMCs were isolated from 10 ml of fresh peripheral blood by Ficoll-Paque density gradient centrifugation. Total RNA was extracted with Trizol reagent, and quality was checked on an Agilent 2100 Bioanalyzer. The CDR3 contains 13 residues, cysteine and phenylalanine counted. Just the 39-base CDR3 DNA is kept, in frame starting at base 1. Trimming removed 6 bases from V and 4 bases from J; the gene matches leave 5 bases unexplained. The germline V gene encodes CDR1 LNHDA and CDR2 SQIVND (reference sequence).

The rearrangement joined TRBV19 to TRBJ2-5; TRBD1 fits 7 bases in the junction. Sequences were obtained from blood. The receptor comes from a man aged 18 to 30 with Graves' hyperthyroidism. In nucleotides, the sequence is TGTGCCAGTAGCCCCAGGGGGTCAGAGACCCAGTACTTC. It specifies CASSPRGSETQYF.